This T cell receptor (beta chain) was identified during a study of cytomegalovirus exposure and HLA in healthy donors. The study, taken as a whole, reports: In vitro assays verified that a few CMV-associated chains recognized CMV antigens specifically. There were 150 or so TCR beta chains listed as cytomegalovirus-associated. TRBV6-2, TRBV6-3 and some other V segments were excluded as indistinguishable.

The PCR ran on 60 Vbeta and 13 Jbeta primers. The repertoire was sequenced with immunoSEQ multiplex PCR; TCRdb's copy has only in-frame clones and lacks some. Counted here are about 94,000 clones, over 65% occurring once; the ten biggest clones make up 3% to 5%. There are 14 residues in the CDR3. Trimming took 2 bases from V and 5 from J, leaving 10 bases between them. The germline V gene has CDR1 SGHVS and CDR2 FQNEAQ. As to this clone: Its antigen is not known.

The rearrangement joins TRBV7-8 to TRBJ2-1; D is unresolved. This sequence was found in a young man in good health and CMV-seronegative. What was sequenced was PBMCs. The CDR3 spells CASSLNYFNNEQFF. In DNA form, the CDR3 reads TGTGCCAGCAGCTTAAACTATTTCAACAATGAGCAGTTCTTC.